A selection of T cell receptor beta chains follows, all from one sample in a study of cytomegalovirus exposure and HLA in healthy donors. Method: immunoSEQ multiplex PCR; TCRdb's copy keeps in-frame clones and lacks some. Here the sample spans about 160,000 clones, 80% being singletons. The sequenced material came from PBMCs. The receptors originated from a man aged 30 to 39 in good health and CMV-seronegative. The CDR3 runs from the conserved cysteine through the conserved F or W. Each record gives: clone size, V gene, J gene, CDR3 protein. Only some rows state a clone size, as once, few, many or a class for expanded clones.

.	TRBV7-2	.	CASSPRGGYEQYF
.	TRBV20-1	TRBJ2-7	CSARLVGAQYF
.	TRBV7-8	TRBJ1-3	CASSRPTGATSGNTIYF
.	TRBV2	TRBJ2-1	CASSGPQGLAGVKEQFF
.	TRBV5-4	TRBJ2-7	CASSSVDTTYEQYF
once	TRBV13	TRBJ2-2	CASSFSLPAERNTGELFF
.	TRBV7-3	TRBJ1-2	CASSLPSNYGYTF
few	TRBV5-6	TRBJ2-7	CASSSGTGIRGYEQYF
.	TRBV30	TRBJ1-2	CACPTKGNYGYTF
.	TRBV7-8	TRBJ1-5	CASTQGLEFRNQPQHF
.	TRBV19	TRBJ2-1	CATRGGGRALGTHNEQFF
.	TRBV6-5	TRBJ2-1	CASSLRDEQFF
.	TRBV9	TRBJ1-6	CASSVEAGSLSPLHF
few	TRBV15	TRBJ2-5	CATSKDSGGLRETQYF
once	TRBV7-2	TRBJ1-5	CASSLIDNQPQHF
.	TRBV5-1	TRBJ2-3	CASSPRTTASTDTQYF
.	TRBV5-1	TRBJ2-5	CASSLVPTSGETQYF
.	TRBV7-3	TRBJ1-1	CASSSSQGNTEAFF
few	TRBV11-3	TRBJ2-5	CASSFGQKETQYF
.	TRBV7-9	TRBJ1-1	CASSLVGVAEAFF
.	TRBV28	TRBJ2-5	CASSLGEETQYF
.	TRBV29-1	TRBJ2-5	CSVGTGIGYQETQYF
few	TRBV27	TRBJ2-7	CASSPDRKYEQYF
.	TRBV4-3	TRBJ1-2	CASSQDYQVNYGYTF
.	TRBV29-1	TRBJ2-3	CSVGPGSDTQYF
.	TRBV5-4	TRBJ2-5	CASSVRGMMETQYF
.	TRBV5-4	TRBJ2-2	CASGRQGGTGELFF
.	TRBV4-3	TRBJ2-5	CASSQDLPAGGRAETQYF
.	TRBV30	TRBJ2-1	CAWVGTSCEQFF
.	TRBV30	TRBJ1-1	CACGEGESTEAFF
.	TRBV7-2	TRBJ2-3	CASILSGDTQYF
.	TRBV28	TRBJ1-1	CASSLSSRRGLLNTEAFF
.	TRBV2	TRBJ1-2	CASSQGFIGYTF
.	TRBV7-9	TRBJ2-1	CASSFQGGQYNEQFF
.	TRBV7-8	TRBJ2-5	CASSFGGASGGQETQYF
.	TRBV9	TRBJ2-1	CASSPSGLAGIGNEQFF
.	TRBV4-1	TRBJ2-5	CASSLVGEETQYF
.	TRBV14	TRBJ2-7	CASSQINLRNEQYF
once	TRBV6-1	TRBJ1-4	CASSGHRDEKLFF
.	TRBV10-3	TRBJ1-2	CAIRAGTGYNYGYTF
.	TRBV6-5	TRBJ2-2	CASTPKAGGLGELFF
once	TRBV19	TRBJ2-7	CASSIGRGEQYF
once	TRBV16	TRBJ1-3	CASSQATGFGNTIYF
.	TRBV19	TRBJ2-2	CASSLTGVRNTGELFF
.	TRBV18	TRBJ1-6	CASSPLGQGAPHNSPLHF
.	TRBV11-1	TRBJ2-5	CASSLYRSGTSAKETQYF
.	TRBV7-3	TRBJ1-6	CASSLDRYSPLHF
.	TRBV6-1	TRBJ2-5	CASSEVQGAGETQYF
once	TRBV7-9	TRBJ2-2	CASSLNRGTGELFF
.	TRBV7-2	TRBJ2-2	CASSLGAANTGELFF
.	TRBV11-2	TRBJ2-1	CASSPGSSYNEQFF
.	TRBV10-3	TRBJ2-2	CATLGGMNTGELFF
.	TRBV21-1	TRBJ2-7	CASSNMGTGYNEQYF
.	TRBV2	TRBJ1-2	CASGGDYGYTF
.	TRBV18	TRBJ2-3	CASSPLAARTDTQYF
.	TRBV27	TRBJ2-1	CASCSGTGLYNEQFF
.	TRBV5-6	TRBJ2-3	CASRWSGRAWEDTQYF